This T cell receptor beta chain originates from a study of blood T cell repertoires in COVID-19. Overall study: Cohort 3 donors counted as recovered after two negative PCRs, clearance, or resolved symptoms.

CDR1 and CDR2 from the germline V gene are SGHTA and FQGNSA. This CDR3 has 13 residues. Trimming left V 5 bases short and J 5 bases short, with 12 bases between. The protocol was immunoSEQ multiplex PCR, while the TCRdb copy is restricted to in-frame clones and leaves out a portion. The table includes about 170,000 clones, around three quarters detected once. Residents of under 25 US areas, aged roughly 18 to 89 years, made up the participants. V and J are TRBV7-2 and TRBJ2-5, with D possibly being TRBD2 (5 bases). The TCR was taken from a woman aged 70-85 years in a cohort exposed to, infected with or recovered from COVID-19 (not recorded which). The source material was PBMCs or T cells enriched from blood (not recorded which). The CDR3 sequence: CASSGRGSETQYF. In DNA, the CDR3 is TGTGCCAGCAGCGGCCGGGGTAGTGAGACCCAGTACTTC.